The clone carrying this T cell receptor beta chain was counted a few times. Its antigen is as yet unknown. This entry comes from a study of CD8 T cells in ankylosing spondylitis. Overall study results and limits: What appeared characteristic of ankylosing spondylitis blood was a TCR beta motif of seven to nine highly homologous variants. Significantly higher representation of disease-linked clones was reported for matched ankylosing spondylitis synovial fluid.

CDR1 is LGHNA and CDR2 is YNFKEQ in the germline V gene. The CDR3 spans 15 residues. V was clipped by 3 bases and J by 10 bases; unmatched bases: 12. The authors made TCR beta libraries by quantitative 5'-RACE with molecular barcodes. TCRdb ran MiXCR on the 5' RACE reads and lists one entry per CDR3 protein. This table holds roughly 670,000 distinct CDR3 sequences, about 20% found once. The TCR comes from a male donor with ankylosing spondylitis. The V and J genes are TRBV4-2 and TRBJ1-1; 9 bases agree with TRBD1. The source material was blood, either unsorted or a sorted T cell fraction (not recorded which). The CDR3 sequence: CASSHPGTGRVGAFF. The CDR3 coding sequence is TGTGCCAGCAGCCACCCCGGGACAGGGCGGGTAGGAGCTTTCTTT.